This TCR beta chain derives from a study of T cell repertoires in cytomegalovirus infection. Study background: Public TCR beta signature analysis indicated the presence of both CMV infection and matching HLA type.

Using its own MiXCR run on the reads, TCRdb lists one record per CDR3 protein. The sample has 150,000 to 200,000 distinct CDR3 sequences; 14% are singletons. A note on this clonotype: What it recognizes is unknown.

Findings and caveats of the study: Pooled public TCR beta family frequency picked out CMV carriers with the relevant HLA.

The CDR3 totals 20 residues. Germline V gives CDR1 MNHEY, CDR2 SVGEGT. The trim removed 9 bases at V and 2 bases at J, leaving 20 bases unmatched. The V call is TRBV6-2 or TRBV6-3, the J call TRBJ2-2; 11 positions match TRBD2. The receptor was isolated from a human donor in good health (CMV status not recorded). Some clones in this sample may be carry-over from other donors' samples. The specimen sequenced was PBMCs. CDR3 nucleotide sequence: TGTGCCAGTTTCTCCTGGACGGAGAATAGCGGGAGGGCCAACACCGGGGAGCTGTTTTTT. This encodes CASFSWTENSGRANTGELFF.